This T cell receptor (beta chain) was documented in a study of T cell responses to AZD1222 COVID-19 vaccine. The study's findings and limits: Only five to seven AZD1222 recipients were seropositive at baseline. Dominant at 160-218 and 743-854, vaccine-associated CD4 TCRs also spanned spike. Donors, mostly white British, included more females; clonal diversity was possibly underestimated.

Germline V gives CDR1 MRHNA, CDR2 SNTAGT. V gave up 6 bases and J gave up 3 bases; unmatched junction bases: 15. This CDR3 is 18 amino acids long. On this clone: Its antigen is undetermined.

Profiling relied on immunoSEQ multiplex PCR, and the TCRdb table lists in-frame clones only, not all of them. The sample includes some 47,000 clones, 83% of them seen just once. The chain links TRBV6-4 to TRBJ2-7; TRBD2 aligns across 12 bases. The receptor was derived from an adult in good health. The input for sequencing was peripheral blood, taken on day 0 of AZD1222 vaccination. CDR3 loop: CASSVGLAGNFILYEQYF. CDR3 DNA: TGTGCCAGCAGCGTCGGACTAGCGGGAAATTTTATCCTCTACGAGCAGTACTTC.